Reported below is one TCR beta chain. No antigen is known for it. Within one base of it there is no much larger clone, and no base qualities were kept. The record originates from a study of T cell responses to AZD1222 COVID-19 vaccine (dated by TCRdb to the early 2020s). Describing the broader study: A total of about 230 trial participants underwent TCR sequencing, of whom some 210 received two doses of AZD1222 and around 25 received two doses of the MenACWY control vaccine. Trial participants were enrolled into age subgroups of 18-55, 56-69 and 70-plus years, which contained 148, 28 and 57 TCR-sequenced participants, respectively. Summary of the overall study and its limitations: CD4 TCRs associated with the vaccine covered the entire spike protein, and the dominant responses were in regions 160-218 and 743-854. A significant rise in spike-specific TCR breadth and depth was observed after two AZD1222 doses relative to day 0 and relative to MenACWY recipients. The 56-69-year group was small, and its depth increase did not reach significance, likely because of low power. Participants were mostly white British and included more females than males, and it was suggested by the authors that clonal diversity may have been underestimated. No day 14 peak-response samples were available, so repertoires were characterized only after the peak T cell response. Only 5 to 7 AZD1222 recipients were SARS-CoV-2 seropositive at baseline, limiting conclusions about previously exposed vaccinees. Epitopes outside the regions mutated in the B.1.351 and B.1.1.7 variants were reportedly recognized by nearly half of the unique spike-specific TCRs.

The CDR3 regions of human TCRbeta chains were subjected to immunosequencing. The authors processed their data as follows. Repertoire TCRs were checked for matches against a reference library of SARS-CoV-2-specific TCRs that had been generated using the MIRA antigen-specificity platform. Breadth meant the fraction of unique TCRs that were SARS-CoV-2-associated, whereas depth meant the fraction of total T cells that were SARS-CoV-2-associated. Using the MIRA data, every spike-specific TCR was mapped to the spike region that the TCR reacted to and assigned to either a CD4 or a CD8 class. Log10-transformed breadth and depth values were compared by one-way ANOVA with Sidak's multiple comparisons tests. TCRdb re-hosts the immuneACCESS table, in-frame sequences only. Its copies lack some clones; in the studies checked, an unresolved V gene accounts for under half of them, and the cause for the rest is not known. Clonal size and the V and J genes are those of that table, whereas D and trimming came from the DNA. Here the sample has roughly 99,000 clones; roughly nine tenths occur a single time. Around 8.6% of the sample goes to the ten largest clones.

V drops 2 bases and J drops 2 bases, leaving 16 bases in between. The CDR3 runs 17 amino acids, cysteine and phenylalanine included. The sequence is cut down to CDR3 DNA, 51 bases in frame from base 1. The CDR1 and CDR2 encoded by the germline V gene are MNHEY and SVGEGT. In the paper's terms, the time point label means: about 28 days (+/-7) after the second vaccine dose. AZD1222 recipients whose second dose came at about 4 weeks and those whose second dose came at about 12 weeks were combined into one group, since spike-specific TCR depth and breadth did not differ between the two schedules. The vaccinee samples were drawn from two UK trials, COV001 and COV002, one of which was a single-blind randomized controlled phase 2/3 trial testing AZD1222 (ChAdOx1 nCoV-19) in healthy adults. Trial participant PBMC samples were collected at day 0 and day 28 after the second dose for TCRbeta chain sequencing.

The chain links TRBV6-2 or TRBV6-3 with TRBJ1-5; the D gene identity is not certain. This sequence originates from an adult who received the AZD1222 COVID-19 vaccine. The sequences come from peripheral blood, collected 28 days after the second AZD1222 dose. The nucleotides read TGTGCCAGCAGTTACCGTTCGCCCCCTCTGGGCAATCAGCCCCAGCATTTT. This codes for CASSYRSPPLGNQPQHF.